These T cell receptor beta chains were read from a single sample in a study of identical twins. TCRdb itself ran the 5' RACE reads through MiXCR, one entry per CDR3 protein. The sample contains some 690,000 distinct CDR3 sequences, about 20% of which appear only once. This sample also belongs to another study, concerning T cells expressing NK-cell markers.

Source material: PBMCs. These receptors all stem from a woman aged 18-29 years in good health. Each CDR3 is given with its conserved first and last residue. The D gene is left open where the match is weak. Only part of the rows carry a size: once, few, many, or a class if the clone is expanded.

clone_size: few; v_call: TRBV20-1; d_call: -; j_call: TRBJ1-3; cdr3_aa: CSARIRALGDTIYF; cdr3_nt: TGCAGTGCTCGAATCCGGGCCCTGGGGGACACCATATATTTT
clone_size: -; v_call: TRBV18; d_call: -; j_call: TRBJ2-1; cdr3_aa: CASSPSDFYNEQFF; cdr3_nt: TGTGCCAGCTCACCTTCGGACTTCTACAATGAGCAGTTCTTC
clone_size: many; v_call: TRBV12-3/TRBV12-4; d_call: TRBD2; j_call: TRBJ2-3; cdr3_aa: CASSGLAGGQDTQYF; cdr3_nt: TGTGCCAGCAGTGGACTAGCGGGAGGGCAGGATACGCAGTATTTT
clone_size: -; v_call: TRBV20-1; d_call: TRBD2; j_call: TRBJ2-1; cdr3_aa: CSAKLAGGPIAQFF; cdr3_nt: TGCAGTGCGAAACTAGCGGGAGGGCCTATCGCGCAGTTCTTC
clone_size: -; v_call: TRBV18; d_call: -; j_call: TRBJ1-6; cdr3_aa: CASSLSGYNSPLHF; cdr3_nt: TGTGCCAGCTCACTGTCGGGATATAATTCACCCCTCCACTTT
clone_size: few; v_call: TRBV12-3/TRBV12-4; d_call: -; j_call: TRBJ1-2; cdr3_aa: CASARVANYGYTF; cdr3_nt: TGTGCCAGCGCGCGGGTTGCCAACTATGGCTACACCTTC
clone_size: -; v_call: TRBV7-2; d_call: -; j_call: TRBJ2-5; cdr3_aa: CASSLAWVDQETQYF; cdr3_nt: TGTGCCAGCAGCTTAGCTTGGGTAGACCAAGAGACCCAGTACTTC
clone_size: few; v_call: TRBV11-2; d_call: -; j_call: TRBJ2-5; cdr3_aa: CASSLVWEYGTQYF; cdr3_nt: TGTGCCAGCAGCTTAGTGTGGGAATACGGGACCCAGTACTTC
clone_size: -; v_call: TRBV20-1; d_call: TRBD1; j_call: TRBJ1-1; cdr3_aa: CSAATGVAFF; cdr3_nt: TGCAGTGCCGCGACAGGGGTAGCTTTCTTT
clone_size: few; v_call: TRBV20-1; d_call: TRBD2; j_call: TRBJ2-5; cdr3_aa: CSARGLDQETQYF; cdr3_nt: TGCAGTGCTCGGGGACTAGACCAAGAGACCCAGTACTTC
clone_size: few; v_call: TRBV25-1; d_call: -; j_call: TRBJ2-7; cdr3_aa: CASSEYGSSHEQYF; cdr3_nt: TGTGCCAGCAGTGAATACGGGAGTAGCCACGAGCAGTACTTC
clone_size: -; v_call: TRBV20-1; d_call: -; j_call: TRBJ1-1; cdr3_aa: CSATGGGPNTEAFF; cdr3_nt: TGCAGTGCCACGGGCGGGGGCCCGAACACTGAAGCTTTCTTT
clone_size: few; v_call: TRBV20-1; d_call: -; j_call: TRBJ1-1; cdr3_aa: CSASKLNTEAFF; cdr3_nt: TGCAGTGCTAGTAAGTTGAACACTGAAGCTTTCTTT
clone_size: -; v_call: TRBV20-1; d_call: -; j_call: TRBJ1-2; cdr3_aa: CSARGGGSDYGYTF; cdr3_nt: TGCAGTGCTAGAGGTGGGGGTAGCGACTATGGCTACACCTTC
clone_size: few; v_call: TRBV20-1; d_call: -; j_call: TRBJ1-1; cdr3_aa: CSARMGGMNTEAFF; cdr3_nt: TGCAGTGCTAGAATGGGGGGGATGAACACTGAAGCTTTCTTT
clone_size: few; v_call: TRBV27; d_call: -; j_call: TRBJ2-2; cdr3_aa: CASSFGTSNTGELFF; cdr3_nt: TGTGCCAGCAGTTTCGGCACCTCGAACACCGGGGAGCTGTTTTTT
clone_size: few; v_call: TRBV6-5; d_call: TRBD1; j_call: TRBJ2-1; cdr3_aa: CASSYRGQGELGDEQFF; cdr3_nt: TGTGCCAGCAGTTACAGGGGACAGGGAGAGTTAGGAGATGAGCAGTTCTTC
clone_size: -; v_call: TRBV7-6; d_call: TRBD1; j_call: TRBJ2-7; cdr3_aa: CASSLSPTGTYEQYF; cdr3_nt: TGTGCCAGCAGCTTATCTCCGACAGGGACCTACGAGCAGTACTTC
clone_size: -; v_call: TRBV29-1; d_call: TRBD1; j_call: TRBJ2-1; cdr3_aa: CSVGRTGPQNEQFF; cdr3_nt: TGCAGCGTTGGCCGGACAGGGCCGCAGAATGAGCAGTTCTTC
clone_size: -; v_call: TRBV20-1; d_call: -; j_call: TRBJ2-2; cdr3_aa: CSARSPRTANTGELFF; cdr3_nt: TGCAGTGCTCGTTCTCCCAGGACAGCGAACACCGGGGAGCTGTTTTTT
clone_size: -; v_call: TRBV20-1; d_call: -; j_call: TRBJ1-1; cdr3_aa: CSARGTDRNEAFF; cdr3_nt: TGCAGTGCTCGAGGAACTGACAGGAATGAAGCTTTCTTT
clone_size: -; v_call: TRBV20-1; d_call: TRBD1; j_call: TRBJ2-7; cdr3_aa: CSARGRGHGYEQYF; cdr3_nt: TGCAGTGCTAGAGGCAGGGGGCATGGGTACGAGCAGTACTTC
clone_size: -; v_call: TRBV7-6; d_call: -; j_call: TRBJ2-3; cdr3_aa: CASSSSRPSYDTQYF; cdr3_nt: TGTGCCAGCAGCTCTAGCCGACCCTCTTATGATACGCAGTATTTT
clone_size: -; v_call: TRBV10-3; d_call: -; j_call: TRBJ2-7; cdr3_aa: CAIRGGFEPYF; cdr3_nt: TGTGCCATCAGGGGCGGTTTTGAACCGTACTTC
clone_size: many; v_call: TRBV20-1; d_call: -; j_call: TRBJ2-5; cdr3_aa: CSASPGWGETQYF; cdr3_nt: TGCAGTGCTAGCCCAGGGTGGGGAGAGACCCAGTACTTC
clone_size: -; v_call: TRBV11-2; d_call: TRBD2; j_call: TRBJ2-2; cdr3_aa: CASSLELAGRAANTGELFF; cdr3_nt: TGTGCCAGCAGCTTAGAGCTAGCGGGAAGGGCCGCGAACACCGGGGAGCTGTTTTTT
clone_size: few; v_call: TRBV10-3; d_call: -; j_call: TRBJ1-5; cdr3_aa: CAISRSGTSGTSNQPQHF; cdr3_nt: TGTGCCATCAGTAGATCCGGAACAAGTGGTACTAGCAATCAGCCCCAGCATTTT
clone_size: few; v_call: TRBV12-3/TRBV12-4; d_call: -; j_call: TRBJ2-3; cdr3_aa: CASRRGPADTQYF; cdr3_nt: TGTGCCAGCAGGCGGGGGCCCGCAGATACGCAGTATTTT
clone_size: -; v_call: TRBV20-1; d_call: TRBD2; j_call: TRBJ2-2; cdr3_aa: CSAPGTSEAGELFF; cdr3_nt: TGCAGTGCTCCCGGGACTAGCGAGGCCGGGGAGCTGTTTTTT
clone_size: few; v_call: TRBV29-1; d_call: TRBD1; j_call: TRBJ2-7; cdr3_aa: CSVRDRDEQYF; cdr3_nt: TGCAGCGTTCGTGACAGGGACGAGCAGTACTTC
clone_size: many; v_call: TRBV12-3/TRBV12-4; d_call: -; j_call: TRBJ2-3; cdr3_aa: CASSPQTDTQYF; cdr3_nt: TGTGCCAGCAGCCCCCAGACGGATACGCAGTATTTT
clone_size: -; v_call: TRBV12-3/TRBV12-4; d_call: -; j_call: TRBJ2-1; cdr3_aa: CASSLLKLIWPRGYNEQFF; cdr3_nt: TGTGCCAGCAGCCTCCTCAAATTAATCTGGCCCAGGGGCTACAATGAGCAGTTCTTC
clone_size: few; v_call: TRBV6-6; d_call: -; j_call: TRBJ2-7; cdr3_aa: CATVDRPYEQYF; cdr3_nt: TGTGCCACCGTGGACCGTCCCTACGAGCAGTACTTC
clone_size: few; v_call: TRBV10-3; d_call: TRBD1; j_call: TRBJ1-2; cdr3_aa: CAIGRGQGAYGYTF; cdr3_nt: TGTGCCATCGGCCGGGGACAGGGGGCCTATGGCTACACCTTC
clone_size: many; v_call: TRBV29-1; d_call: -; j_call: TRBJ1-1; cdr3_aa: CSVLGGASVNTEAFF; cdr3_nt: TGCAGCGTTCTGGGGGGGGCGTCGGTGAACACTGAAGCTTTCTTT
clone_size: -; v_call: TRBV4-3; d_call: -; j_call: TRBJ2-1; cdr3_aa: CASSLIRDFEQFF; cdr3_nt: TGCGCCAGCAGCCTAATCCGGGACTTCGAGCAGTTCTTC
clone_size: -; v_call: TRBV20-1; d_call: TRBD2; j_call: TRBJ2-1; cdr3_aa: CSARDPASGDNEQFF; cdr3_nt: TGCAGTGCTAGAGATCCAGCTAGCGGGGACAATGAGCAGTTCTTC
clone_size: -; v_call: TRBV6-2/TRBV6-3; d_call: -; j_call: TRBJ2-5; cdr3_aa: CASSPGAHYGLETQYF; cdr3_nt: TGTGCCAGCAGCCCCGGAGCGCATTACGGGCTGGAGACCCAGTACTTC
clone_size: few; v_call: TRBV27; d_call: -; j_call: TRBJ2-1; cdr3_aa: CASSHSYGGSYEQFF; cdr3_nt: TGTGCCAGCAGCCATAGCTACGGGGGTTCCTATGAGCAGTTCTTC